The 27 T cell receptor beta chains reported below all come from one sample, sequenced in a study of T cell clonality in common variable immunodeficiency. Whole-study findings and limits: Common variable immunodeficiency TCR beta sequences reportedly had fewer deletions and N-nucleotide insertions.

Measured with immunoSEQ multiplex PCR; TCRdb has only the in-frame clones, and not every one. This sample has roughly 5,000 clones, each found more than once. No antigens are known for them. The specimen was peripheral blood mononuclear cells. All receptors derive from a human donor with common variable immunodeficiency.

CDR3 sequence reads: CASSIQGAIYEQYF. The sequenced CDR3 bases are TGTGCCAGCAGCATACAGGGGGCAATCTACGAG. This sequence joins TRBV5-6 and TRBJ2-7, with TRBD1 matching 9 bases. The read finishes 3 residues shy of the CDR3 end, and the germline J gene is used to complete it. The germline CDR1 and CDR2 sequences are SGHDT and YYEEEE. The CDR3 extends over 14 amino acids. The trim removed 4 bases at V and 3 bases at J, leaving 5 bases unmatched.

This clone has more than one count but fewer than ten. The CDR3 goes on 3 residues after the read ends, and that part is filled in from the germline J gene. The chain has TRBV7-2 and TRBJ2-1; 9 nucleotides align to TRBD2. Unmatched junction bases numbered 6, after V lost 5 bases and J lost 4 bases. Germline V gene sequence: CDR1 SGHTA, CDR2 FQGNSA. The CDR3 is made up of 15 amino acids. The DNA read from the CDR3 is TGTGCCAGCAGCCCCACTAGCGGGCCTTACAATGAG. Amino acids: CASSPTSGPYNE. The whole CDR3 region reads CASSPTSGPYNEQFF.

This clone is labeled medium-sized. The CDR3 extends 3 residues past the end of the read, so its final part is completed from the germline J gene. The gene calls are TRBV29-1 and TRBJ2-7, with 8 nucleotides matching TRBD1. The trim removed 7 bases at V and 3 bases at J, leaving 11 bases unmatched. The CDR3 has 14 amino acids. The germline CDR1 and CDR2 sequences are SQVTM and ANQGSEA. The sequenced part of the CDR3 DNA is TGCAGCGCAGAAGGGACAGGACCTTTCTACGAG. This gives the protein CSAEGTGPFYE. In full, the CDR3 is CSAEGTGPFYEQYF.

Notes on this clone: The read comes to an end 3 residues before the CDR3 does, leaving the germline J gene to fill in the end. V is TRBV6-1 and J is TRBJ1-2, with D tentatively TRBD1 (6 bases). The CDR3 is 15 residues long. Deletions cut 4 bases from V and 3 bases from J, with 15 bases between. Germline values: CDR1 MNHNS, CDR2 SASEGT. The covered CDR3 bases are TGTGCCAGCAGTGGGGGGCAGGGGCGGTACTATGGC. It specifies CASSGGQGRYYG. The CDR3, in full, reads CASSGGQGRYYGYTF.

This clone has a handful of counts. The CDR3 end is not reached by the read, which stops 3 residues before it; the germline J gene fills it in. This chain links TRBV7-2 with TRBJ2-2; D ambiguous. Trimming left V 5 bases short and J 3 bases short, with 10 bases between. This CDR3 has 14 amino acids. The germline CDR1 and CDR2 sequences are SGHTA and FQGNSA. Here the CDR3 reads CASSTRGYTGELFF. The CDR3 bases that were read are TGTGCCAGCAGCACCAGAGGCTACACCGGGGAG. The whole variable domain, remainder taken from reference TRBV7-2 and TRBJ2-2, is GAGVSQSPSNKVTEKGKDVELRCDPISGHTALYWYRQSLGQGLEFLIYFQGNSAPDKSGLPSDRFSAERTGGSVSTLTIQRTQQEDSAVYLCASSTRGYTGELFFGEGSRLTVL.

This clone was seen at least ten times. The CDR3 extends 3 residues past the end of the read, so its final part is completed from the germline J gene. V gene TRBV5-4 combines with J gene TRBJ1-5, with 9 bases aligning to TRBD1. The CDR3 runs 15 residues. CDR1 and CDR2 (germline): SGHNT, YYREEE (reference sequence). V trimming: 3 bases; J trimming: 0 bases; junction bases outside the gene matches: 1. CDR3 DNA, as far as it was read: TGTGCCAGCAGCTCACAGGGGGCTAGCAATCAGCCC. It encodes CASSSQGASNQP. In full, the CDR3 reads CASSSQGASNQPQHF.

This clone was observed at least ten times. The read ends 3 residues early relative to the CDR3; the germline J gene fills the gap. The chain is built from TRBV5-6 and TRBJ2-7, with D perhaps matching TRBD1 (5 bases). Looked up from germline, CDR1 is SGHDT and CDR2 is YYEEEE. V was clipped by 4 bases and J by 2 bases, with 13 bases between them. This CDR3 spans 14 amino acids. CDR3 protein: CASSHETDPYEQYF. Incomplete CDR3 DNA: TGTGCCAGCAGCCACGAGACAGACCCCTACGAG. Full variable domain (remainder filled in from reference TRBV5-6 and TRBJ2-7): DAGVTQSPTHLIKTRGQQVTLRCSPKSGHDTVSWYQQALGQGPQFIFQYYEEEERQRGNFPDRFSGHQFPNYSSELNVNALLLGDSALYLCASSHETDPYEQYFGPGTRLTVT.

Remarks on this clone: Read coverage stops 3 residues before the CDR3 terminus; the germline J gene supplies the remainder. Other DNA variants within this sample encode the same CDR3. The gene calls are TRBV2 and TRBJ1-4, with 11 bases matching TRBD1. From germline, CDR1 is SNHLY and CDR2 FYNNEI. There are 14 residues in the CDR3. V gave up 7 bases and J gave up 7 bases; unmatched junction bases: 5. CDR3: CASTWGQGVEKLFF. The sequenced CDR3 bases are TGTGCCAGCACCTGGGGACAGGGGGTTGAAAAA.

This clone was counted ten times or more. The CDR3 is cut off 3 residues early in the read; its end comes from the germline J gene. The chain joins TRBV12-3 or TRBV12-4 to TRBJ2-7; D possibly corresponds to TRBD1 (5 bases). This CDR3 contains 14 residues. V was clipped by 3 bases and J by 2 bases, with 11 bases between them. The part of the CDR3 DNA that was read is TGTGCCAGCAGTTTTCGACCCAGGGCCTACGAG. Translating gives CASSFRPRAYE. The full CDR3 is CASSFRPRAYEQYF.

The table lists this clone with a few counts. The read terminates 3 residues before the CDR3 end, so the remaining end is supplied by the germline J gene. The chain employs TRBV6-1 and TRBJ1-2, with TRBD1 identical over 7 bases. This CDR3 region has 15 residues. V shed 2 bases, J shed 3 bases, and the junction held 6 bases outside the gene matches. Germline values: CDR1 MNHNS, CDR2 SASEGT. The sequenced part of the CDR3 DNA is TGTGCCAGCAGTGAACAAGACAGGGCTTACTATGGC. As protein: CASSEQDRAYYG. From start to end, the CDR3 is CASSEQDRAYYGYTF.

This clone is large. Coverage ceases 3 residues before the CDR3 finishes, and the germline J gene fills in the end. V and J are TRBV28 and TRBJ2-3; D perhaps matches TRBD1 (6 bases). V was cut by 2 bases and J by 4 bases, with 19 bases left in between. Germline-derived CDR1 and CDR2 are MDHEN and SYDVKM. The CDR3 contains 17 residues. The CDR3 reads CASSLPEDGGHPDTQYF. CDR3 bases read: TGTGCCAGCAGTTTACCTGAGGATGGGGGCCACCCAGATACG.

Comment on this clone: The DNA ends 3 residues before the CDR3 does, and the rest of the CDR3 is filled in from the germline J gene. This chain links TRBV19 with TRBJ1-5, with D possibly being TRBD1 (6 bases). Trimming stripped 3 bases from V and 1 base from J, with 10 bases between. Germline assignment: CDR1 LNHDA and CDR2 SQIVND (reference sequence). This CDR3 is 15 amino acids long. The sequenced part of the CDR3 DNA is TGTGCCAGTAGTATCCGGACAGAGAGCAATCAGCCC. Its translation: CASSIRTESNQP. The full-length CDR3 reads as CASSIRTESNQPQHF.

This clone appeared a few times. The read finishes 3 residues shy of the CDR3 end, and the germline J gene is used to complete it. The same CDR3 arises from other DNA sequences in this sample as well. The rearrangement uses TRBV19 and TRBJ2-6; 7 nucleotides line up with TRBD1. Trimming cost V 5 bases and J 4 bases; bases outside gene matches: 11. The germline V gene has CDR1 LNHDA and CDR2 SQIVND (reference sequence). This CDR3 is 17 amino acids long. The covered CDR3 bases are TGTGCCAGTAGTTTACAGGGGACAAGCTCGGGGGCCAACGTC. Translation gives CASSLQGTSSGANV. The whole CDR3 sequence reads CASSLQGTSSGANVLTF.

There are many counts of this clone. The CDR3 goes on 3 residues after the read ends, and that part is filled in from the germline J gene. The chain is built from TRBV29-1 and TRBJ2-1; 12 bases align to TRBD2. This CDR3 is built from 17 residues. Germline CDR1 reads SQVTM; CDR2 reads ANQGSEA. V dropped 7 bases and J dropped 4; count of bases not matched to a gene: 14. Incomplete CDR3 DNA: TGCAGCGCTCCAATAGGACTAGCGGGAACGATTTACAATGAG. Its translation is CSAPIGLAGTIYNE. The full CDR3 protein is CSAPIGLAGTIYNEQFF.

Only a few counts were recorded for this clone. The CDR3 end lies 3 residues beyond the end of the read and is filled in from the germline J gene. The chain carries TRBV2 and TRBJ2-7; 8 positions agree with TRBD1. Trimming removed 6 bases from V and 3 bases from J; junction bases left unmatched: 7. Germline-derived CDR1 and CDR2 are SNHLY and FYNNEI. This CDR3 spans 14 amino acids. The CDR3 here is CASSSGGVGYEQYF. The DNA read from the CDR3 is TGTGCCAGCAGCTCAGGGGGCGTCGGCTACGAG.

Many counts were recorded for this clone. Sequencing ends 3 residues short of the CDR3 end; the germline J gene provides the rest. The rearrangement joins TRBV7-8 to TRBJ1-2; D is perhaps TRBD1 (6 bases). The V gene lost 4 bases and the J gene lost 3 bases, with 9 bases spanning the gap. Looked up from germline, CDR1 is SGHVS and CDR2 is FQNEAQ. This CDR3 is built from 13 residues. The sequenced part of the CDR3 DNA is TGTGCCAGCAGCTCGACAGGTTACTATGGC. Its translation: CASSSTGYYG. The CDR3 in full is CASSSTGYYGYTF.

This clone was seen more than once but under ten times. CDR3 residues: CASRPGLATGTGELFF. Partial CDR3 DNA: TGTGCCAGCAGGCCGGGACTAGCGACTGGTACCGGGGAG. The rearrangement joins TRBV2 to TRBJ2-2, with 10 bases that match TRBD2. The read ends 3 residues shy of where the CDR3 ends; the end is completed using the germline J gene. Per the germline V gene, CDR1 is SNHLY and CDR2 is FYNNEI. J was trimmed by 5 bases and V by 6 bases; bases with no gene match: 9. CDR3 length: 16 residues.

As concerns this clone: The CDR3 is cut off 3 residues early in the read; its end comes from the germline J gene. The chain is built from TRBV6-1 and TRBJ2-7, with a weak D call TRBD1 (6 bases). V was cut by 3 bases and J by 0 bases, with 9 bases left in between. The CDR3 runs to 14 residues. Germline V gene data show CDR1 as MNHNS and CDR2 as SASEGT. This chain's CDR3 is CASSEARGSYEQYF. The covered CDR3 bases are TGTGCCAGCAGTGAGGCCAGGGGCTCCTACGAG.

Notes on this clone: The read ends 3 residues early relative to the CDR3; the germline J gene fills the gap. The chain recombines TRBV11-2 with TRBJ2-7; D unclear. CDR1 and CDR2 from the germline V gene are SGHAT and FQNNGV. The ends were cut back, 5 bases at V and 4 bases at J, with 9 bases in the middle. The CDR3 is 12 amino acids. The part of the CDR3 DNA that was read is TGTGCCAGCAGCCCCCAAGGTTACGAG. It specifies CASSPQGYE. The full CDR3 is CASSPQGYEQYF.

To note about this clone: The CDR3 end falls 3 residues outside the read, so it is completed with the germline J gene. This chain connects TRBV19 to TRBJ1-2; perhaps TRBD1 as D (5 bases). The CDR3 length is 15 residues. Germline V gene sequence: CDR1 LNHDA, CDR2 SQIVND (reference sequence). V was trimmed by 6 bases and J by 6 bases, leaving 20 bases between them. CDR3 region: CASSRTPRERDGYTF. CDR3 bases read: TGTGCCAGTAGCCGGACCCCCAGGGAAAGGGATGGC.

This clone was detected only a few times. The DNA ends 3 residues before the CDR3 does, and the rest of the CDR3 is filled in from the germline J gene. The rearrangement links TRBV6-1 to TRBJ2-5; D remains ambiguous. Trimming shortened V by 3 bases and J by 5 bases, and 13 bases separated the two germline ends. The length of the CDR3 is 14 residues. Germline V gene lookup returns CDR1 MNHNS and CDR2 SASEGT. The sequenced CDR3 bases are TGTGCCAGCAGTGACGTACTCAAACGGGAGACC. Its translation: CASSDVLKRET. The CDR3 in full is CASSDVLKRETQYF.

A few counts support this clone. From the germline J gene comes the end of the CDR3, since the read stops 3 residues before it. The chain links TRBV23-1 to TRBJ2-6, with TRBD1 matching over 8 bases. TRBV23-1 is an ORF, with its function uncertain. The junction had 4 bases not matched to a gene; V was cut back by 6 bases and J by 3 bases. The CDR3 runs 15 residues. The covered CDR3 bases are TGCGCCAGCAGCCGGACAGGGAATGGGGCCAACGTC. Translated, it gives CASSRTGNGANV. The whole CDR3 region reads CASSRTGNGANVLTF.

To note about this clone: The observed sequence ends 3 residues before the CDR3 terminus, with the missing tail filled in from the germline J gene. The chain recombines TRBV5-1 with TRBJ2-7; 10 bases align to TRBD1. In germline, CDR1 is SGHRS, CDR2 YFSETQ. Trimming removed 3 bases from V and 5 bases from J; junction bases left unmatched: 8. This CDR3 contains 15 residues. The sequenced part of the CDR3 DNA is TGCGCCAGCAGCTCTCCGGGACAGGGGAAACACGAG. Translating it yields CASSSPGQGKHE. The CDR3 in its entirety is CASSSPGQGKHEQYF.

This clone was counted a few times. CDR3 sequence: CASRPQRYEQYF. CDR3 bases read: TGTGCCAGCAGACCACAACGCTACGAG. The chain uses TRBV6-2 or TRBV6-3 and TRBJ2-7, with D unresolved. The read ends 3 residues shy of where the CDR3 ends; the end is completed using the germline J gene. Trimming stripped 6 bases from V and 3 bases from J, with 9 bases between. CDR1 is MNHEY and CDR2 is SVGEGT in the germline V gene. The CDR3 contains 12 residues.

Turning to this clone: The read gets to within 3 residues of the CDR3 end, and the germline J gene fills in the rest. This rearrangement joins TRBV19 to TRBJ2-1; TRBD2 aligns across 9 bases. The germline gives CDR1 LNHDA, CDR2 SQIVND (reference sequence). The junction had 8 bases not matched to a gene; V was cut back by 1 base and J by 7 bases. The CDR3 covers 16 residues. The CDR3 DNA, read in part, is TGTGCCAGTAGTATAGGGGTTCTAGCGGGAATAAATGAG. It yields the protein CASSIGVLAGINE. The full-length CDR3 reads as CASSIGVLAGINEQFF.

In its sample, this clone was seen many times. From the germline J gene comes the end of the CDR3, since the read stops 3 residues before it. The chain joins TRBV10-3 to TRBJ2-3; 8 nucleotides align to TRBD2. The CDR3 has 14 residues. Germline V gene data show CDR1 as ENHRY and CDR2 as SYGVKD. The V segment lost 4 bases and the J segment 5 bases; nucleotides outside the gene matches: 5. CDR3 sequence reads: CAISGGGRKDTQYF. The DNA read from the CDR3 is TGTGCCATCAGTGGTGGCGGGAGGAAAGATACG.

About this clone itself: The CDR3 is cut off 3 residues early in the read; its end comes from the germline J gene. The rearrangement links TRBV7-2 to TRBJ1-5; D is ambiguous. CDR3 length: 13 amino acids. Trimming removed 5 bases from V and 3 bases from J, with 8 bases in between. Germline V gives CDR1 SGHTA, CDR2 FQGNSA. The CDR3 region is CASSQDNNQPQHF. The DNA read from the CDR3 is TGTGCCAGCAGCCAAGACAACAATCAGCCC.